The 28 T cell receptor beta chains listed next were all sequenced from one sample in a study of cytomegalovirus exposure and HLA in healthy donors. The PCR contained 60 Vbeta and 13 Jbeta primers. TCRdb keeps only in-frame clones here, not all; method: immunoSEQ multiplex PCR. The clone table shows 35,000 to 45,000 clones, with the ten largest holding 3% to 4%. Sequencing was performed on PBMCs. The receptors here all came from a woman in her 30s in good health and CMV-seropositive.

The gene calls are TRBV4-1 and TRBJ2-3; TRBD2 agrees at 10 bases. Trimming cost V 0 bases and J 2 bases; bases outside gene matches: 8. This CDR3 spans 18 amino acids. Germline V lookup: CDR1 MGHRA, CDR2 YSYEKL. Written as DNA, the CDR3 is TGCGCCAGCAGCCAAGATGACGAGCGGGGGGGCGACACAGATACGCAGTATTTT. Translating it yields CASSQDDERGGDTDTQYF.

This chain joins TRBV19 and TRBJ2-3; the match to TRBD1 covers 8 bases. The germline V gene has CDR1 LNHDA and CDR2 SQIVND (reference sequence). V lost 3 bases and J lost 3; bases outside the gene matches: 8. The CDR3 length is 16 residues. The CDR3 nucleotides read TGTGCCAGTAGTATCAGACAGGGGTTGGGGACAGATACGCAGTATTTT. It specifies CASSIRQGLGTDTQYF.

The chain uses TRBV28 and TRBJ1-2; no definite D call. Germline V lookup: CDR1 MDHEN, CDR2 SYDVKM. Trimming took 4 bases from V and 8 from J, leaving 14 bases between them. The CDR3 is 13 residues long. CDR3 amino acids: CASSSDSPRGYTF. In DNA, the CDR3 is TGTGCCAGCAGTTCTGACTCCCCCCGAGGCTACACCTTC.

J is TRBJ2-5 and V is TRBV7-2; TRBD2 aligns across 9 bases. V lost 3 bases to trimming and J lost 4 bases; unmatched junction nucleotides: 9. CDR3 size: 16 residues. CDR1 is SGHTA, CDR2 FQGNSA, per germline. DNA for the CDR3: TGTGCCAGCAGCTTTATGCGGGGGGGCGGTATAGAGACCCAGTACTTC. Translated, it gives CASSFMRGGGIETQYF.

The rearrangement joins TRBV11-3 to TRBJ2-3; no reliable D call. Germline V gene data show CDR1 as SGHNT and CDR2 as YENEEA. V dropped 4 bases and J dropped 0 bases, with 11 bases sitting between them. The CDR3 totals 15 residues. The CDR3 sequence is CASSSGLSSTDTQYF. The DNA of the CDR3 is TGTGCCAGCAGCTCGGGTCTTTCAAGCACAGATACGCAGTATTTT.

This sequence joins TRBV6-5 and TRBJ2-7; D is ambiguous. The germline V and J ends were trimmed by 5 bases and 5 bases, with 10 bases remaining between them. Germline lookup yields CDR1 MNHEY and CDR2 SVGAGI. The CDR3 is made up of 12 amino acids. CDR3 in amino acids: CASSHGPNEQYF. Here the CDR3 DNA reads TGTGCCAGCAGTCACGGTCCTAACGAGCAGTACTTC.

The chain combines TRBV5-1 with TRBJ2-3; tentatively, D is TRBD2 (5 bases). The germline V gene has CDR1 SGHRS and CDR2 YFSETQ. This CDR3 spans 14 amino acids. The V gene lost 6 bases and the J gene lost 2 bases, with 13 bases spanning the gap. CDR3 sequence (DNA): TGCGCCAGCAAAAGATTAGCGAACACAGATACGCAGTATTTT. It yields the protein CASKRLANTDTQYF.

This sequence joins TRBV19 and TRBJ1-5; D is perhaps TRBD1 (6 bases). The CDR3 is 14 amino acids. Germline V gene sequence: CDR1 LNHDA, CDR2 SQIVND (reference sequence). V was shortened by 2 bases and J by 5 bases, with 10 bases between the two germline ends. Here the CDR3 reads CASSISGDDQPQHF. CDR3 coding DNA: TGTGCCAGTAGTATATCAGGGGATGATCAGCCCCAGCATTTT.

The chain recombines TRBV4-1 with TRBJ2-7; 9 bases map to TRBD1. The CDR3 runs to 16 residues. The ends lost 0 bases at V and 2 bases at J; junction bases unmatched: 5. Germline CDR1 and CDR2: MGHRA and YSYEKL. As DNA, the CDR3 is TGCGCCAGCAGCCAAGAACAGGGGGCGCGGCCCTACGAGCAGTACTTC. Its translation is CASSQEQGARPYEQYF.

The V and J genes are TRBV23-1 and TRBJ2-2; TRBD1 matches at 8 bases. TRBV23-1 is reported as an ORF; its role is uncertain. The CDR3 is 17 residues long. Unmatched junction bases numbered 7, after V lost 2 bases and J lost 2 bases. CDR3 loop: CASSQPGGQGNTGELFF. As DNA, the CDR3 is TGCGCCAGCAGTCAACCGGGTGGACAGGGAAACACCGGGGAGCTGTTTTTT.

This rearrangement joins TRBV14 to TRBJ1-1; D might be TRBD1 (5 bases). V was shortened by 4 bases and J by 5 bases, with 23 bases between the two germline ends. CDR3 length: 17 residues. The germline CDR1 and CDR2 sequences are SGHDN and FVKESK. For the CDR3, the DNA is TGTGCCAGCAGCCTCTTCCTCGGGGGAGGTGATGGGACTGAAGCTTTCTTT. Encoded protein: CASSLFLGGGDGTEAFF.

V usage is TRBV19 and J usage is TRBJ1-3; 7 positions match TRBD1. The trim removed 3 bases at V and 0 bases at J, leaving 5 bases unmatched. The CDR3 is 16 residues long. From germline, CDR1 is LNHDA and CDR2 SQIVND (reference sequence). The CDR3 loop reads CASSIRTGSSGNTIYF. The CDR3 nucleotides read TGTGCCAGTAGTATCCGGACAGGAAGCTCTGGAAACACCATATATTTT.

The chain uses TRBV27 and TRBJ2-4; 7 bases are shared with TRBD1. The CDR3 runs to 14 residues. CDR1 MNHEY and CDR2 SMNVEV come from the germline V gene (reference sequence). The trim removed 5 bases at V and 3 bases at J, leaving 4 bases unmatched. The CDR3 bases are TGTGCCAGCAGTCCCGGGACAGTCAAAAACATTCAGTACTTC. The encoded protein is CASSPGTVKNIQYF.

The chain links TRBV7-9 to TRBJ2-7; D gene unclear. Germline V gene sequence: CDR1 SEHNR, CDR2 FQNEAQ (reference sequence). The CDR3 loop spans 16 amino acids. Trimming took off 0 bases at V and 0 bases at J, with 12 bases between the two ends. The CDR3 DNA reads as TGTGCCAGCAGCTTAGCGCTCTCAGTTCTCTCCTACGAGCAGTACTTC. Translation gives CASSLALSVLSYEQYF. The full variable domain, in which reference TRBV7-9 and TRBJ2-7 provide the parts outside the CDR3, is DTGVSQNPRHKITKRGQNVTFRCDPISEHNRLYWYRQTLGQGPEFLTYFQNEAQLEKSRLLSDRFSAERPKGSFSTLEIQRTEQGDSAMYLCASSLALSVLSYEQYFGPGTRLTVT.

This chain uses TRBV28 with TRBJ1-4, with D tentatively TRBD1 (5 bases). V lost 7 bases and J 4 bases, leaving 16 bases between the germline ends. CDR1 and CDR2 (germline): MDHEN, SYDVKM. The CDR3 contains 15 residues. This CDR3 is CASTPPGLHNEKLFF. The CDR3 coding sequence is TGTGCCAGCACCCCTCCGGGACTACATAATGAAAAACTGTTTTTT.

The chain recombines TRBV4-1 with TRBJ1-5, with a weak D call TRBD1 (5 bases). In germline, CDR1 is MGHRA, CDR2 YSYEKL. CDR3 size: 18 residues. V gave up 4 bases and J gave up 2 bases, with 21 bases separating them. Written as DNA, the CDR3 is TGCGCCAGCAGCCCGGGTATACTCCGGGGGGTTGGCAATCAGCCCCAGCATTTT. Translating it yields CASSPGILRGVGNQPQHF.

The chain uses TRBV5-4 and TRBJ1-4; D is ambiguous. Germline V gene sequence: CDR1 SGHNT, CDR2 YYREEE (reference sequence). V lost 0 bases and J 7 bases, leaving 13 bases between the germline ends. This CDR3 is built from 15 residues. The CDR3 spells CASSLAGSSGEKLFF. For the CDR3, the DNA is TGTGCCAGCAGCTTGGCGGGATCATCGGGTGAAAAACTGTTTTTT.

V and J are TRBV7-2 and TRBJ2-3, with D hard to call. The CDR3 covers 14 residues. Per the germline V gene, CDR1 is SGHTA and CDR2 is FQGNSA. Trimming left V 1 base short and J 3 bases short, with 8 bases between. CDR3 DNA: TGTGCCAGCAGCTTAGAATCCCAGACAGATACGCAGTATTTT. Amino acids: CASSLESQTDTQYF.

As regards this clone: Relative to the germline gene, one junction end is altered; a read error may explain this. J is TRBJ2-7 and V is TRBV28, with 7 bases identical to TRBD1. The CDR3 sequence is 13 residues long. CDR1 MDHEN and CDR2 SYDVKM come from the germline V gene. CDR3 sequence reads: CVSSRQGAHEQYF. The CDR3, as DNA: TGTGTCAGCAGTAGACAGGGAGCCCACGAGCAGTACTTC.

The chain joins TRBV10-3 to TRBJ2-7; the D is unclear. The CDR3 is 12 residues long. V was shortened by 4 bases and J by 3 bases, with 7 bases between the two germline ends. Germline CDR1 and CDR2: ENHRY and SYGVKD. The CDR3 spells CAISGSDYEQYF. DNA for the CDR3: TGTGCCATCAGTGGCAGCGACTACGAGCAGTACTTC.

The chain is built from TRBV2 and TRBJ2-2; perhaps TRBD2 as D (5 bases). Germline loops: CDR1 SNHLY, CDR2 FYNNEI. This CDR3 comprises 12 residues. V dropped 9 bases and J dropped 2 bases, with 7 bases sitting between them. The CDR3 here is CASRGNTGELFF. The CDR3 DNA is TGTGCCAGTCGGGGAAACACCGGGGAGCTGTTTTTT.

The CDR3 coding sequence is TGTGCCAGCAGCTGGGACAGGGTGAGGGGCGAGCAGTACTTC. It encodes CASSWDRVRGEQYF. The V gene is TRBV11-2, the J gene TRBJ2-7; 9 bases match TRBD1. The CDR3 has 14 residues. J gave up 6 bases and V 4 bases, and 7 bases lay outside the gene matches. The germline CDR1 and CDR2 sequences are SGHAT and FQNNGV.

The gene calls are TRBV30 and TRBJ2-5; a weak D match, TRBD1 (6 bases). V lost 4 bases and J lost 0, with 9 bases in between. CDR3 size: 13 residues. The germline V gene encodes CDR1 GTSNPN and CDR2 SVGIG (reference sequence). CDR3 bases: TGTGCCTGGACAGGACAGAACCAAGAGACCCAGTACTTC. Encoded protein: CAWTGQNQETQYF.

The chain links TRBV5-6 to TRBJ2-5; 7 nucleotides line up with TRBD1. The last part of the DNA fits TRBJ2-7 better; the J call may be wrong. There are 13 residues in the CDR3. CDR1 is SGHDT, CDR2 YYEEEE, per germline. CDR3 sequence: CASRPTGVDEQYF. CDR3 bases: TGTGCCAGCAGACCCACAGGGGTGGACGAGCAGTACTTC.

The chain couples TRBV19 to TRBJ1-3; no firm D call. V gave up 8 bases and J gave up 1 base, with 12 bases separating them. This CDR3 is 14 amino acids long. The V gene's germline CDR1 is LNHDA and CDR2 SQIVND (reference sequence). CDR3 in amino acids: CASRESGSGNTIYF. The DNA for the CDR3 is TGTGCCAGTCGAGAATCCGGTTCTGGAAACACCATATATTTT.

The V and J genes are TRBV5-1 and TRBJ2-2, with TRBD1 matching 8 bases. V lost 7 bases to trimming and J lost 0 bases; unmatched junction nucleotides: 2. The CDR3 covers 14 residues. From germline, CDR1 is SGHRS and CDR2 YFSETQ. CDR3: CASGQGSNTGELFF. The CDR3 DNA is TGCGCCAGCGGACAGGGATCGAACACCGGGGAGCTGTTTTTT.

The V call is TRBV6-1, the J call TRBJ1-1, with a possible D match to TRBD1 (5 bases). Germline V CDR1 and CDR2: MNHNS, SASEGT. The ends were cut back, 4 bases at V and 5 bases at J, with 14 bases in the middle. This CDR3 comprises 14 residues. The chain's CDR3 is CASSVAGRGTEAFF. Here the CDR3 DNA reads TGTGCCAGCAGTGTAGCGGGGCGCGGAACTGAAGCTTTCTTT.

The V and J genes are TRBV4-1 and TRBJ1-2; TRBD1 matches 9 bases. Germline CDR1 and CDR2: MGHRA and YSYEKL. The CDR3 contains 15 residues. The junction had 4 bases not matched to a gene; V was cut back by 2 bases and J by 3 bases. CDR3 amino acids: CASSQQQGAYYGYTF. The CDR3 DNA sequence: TGCGCCAGCAGCCAACAACAGGGGGCTTACTATGGCTACACCTTC.